This passage covers 12 T cell receptor beta chains from one sample sequenced in a study of identical twins. One entry per CDR3 protein, called by TCRdb with MiXCR from the 5' RACE reads. The sample records about 100,000 distinct CDR3 sequences, 4.5% to 6.5% being singletons. Material: memory T cells sorted from blood. Source of these receptors: a woman aged 45 to 65 in good health.

This clonotype was counted at least ten times. The rearrangement joins TRBV19 to TRBJ1-5; D is unclear. This CDR3 contains 13 residues. Trimming removed 3 bases at V and 4 bases at J, with 7 bases between. CDR1 and CDR2 (germline): LNHDA, SQIVND (reference sequence). CDR3 protein: CASSIQSNQPQHF. The CDR3 DNA reads as TGTGCCAGTAGTATCCAGTCAAATCAGCCCCAGCATTTT. Drawing the rest from reference TRBV19 and TRBJ1-5, the complete variable domain is DGGITQSPKYLFRKEGQNVTLSCEQNLNHDAMYWYRQDPGQGLRLIYYSQIVNDFQKGDIAEGYSVSREKKESFPLTVTSAQKNPTAFYLCASSIQSNQPQHFGDGTRLSIL.

This clonotype was counted at least ten times. The chain recombines TRBV2 with TRBJ2-2, with D unclear. V was clipped by 6 bases and J by 5 bases, with 16 bases between them. The CDR3 length is 15 residues. Germline values: CDR1 SNHLY, CDR2 FYNNEI. CDR3 residues: CASRSGVLGTGELFF. The CDR3 bases are TGTGCCAGCAGGTCAGGTGTCCTGGGAACCGGGGAGCTGTTTTTT.

This chain connects TRBV20-1 to TRBJ1-2; a possible D gene is TRBD1 (5 bases). The germline V gene has CDR1 DFQATT and CDR2 SNEGSKA (reference sequence). Trimming stripped 3 bases from V and 4 bases from J, with 12 bases between. This CDR3 is built from 13 residues. As DNA, the CDR3 is TGCAGTGCTAGGGAGGGGTGGGGCTATGGCTACACCTTC. Translating it yields CSAREGWGYGYTF.

This clonotype appeared many times. V and J are TRBV14 and TRBJ1-4, with 8 bases aligning to TRBD1. CDR3 length equals 16 residues. V was pared by 4 bases and J by 3 bases, with 7 bases of the junction left unmatched. Germline CDR1 and CDR2: SGHDN and FVKESK. The DNA of the CDR3 is TGTGCCAGCAGCCGACCATCGGGACAGGCTAATGAAAAACTGTTTTTT. The encoded protein is CASSRPSGQANEKLFF.

At least ten counts were recorded for this clonotype. V gene TRBV4-1 combines with J gene TRBJ2-1; 11 positions match TRBD2. This CDR3 has 14 residues. CDR1 and CDR2 (germline): MGHRA, YSYEKL. Trimming took 9 bases from V and 10 from J; bases not matched to a gene: 11. The CDR3 sequence is CASSGRALLSEQFF. Here the CDR3 DNA reads TGCGCCAGTAGCGGGAGGGCCTTATTATCCGAGCAGTTCTTC.

The genes are TRBV5-4 and TRBJ2-1; 12 bases match TRBD2. This CDR3 has 18 residues. Germline V gene sequence: CDR1 SGHNT, CDR2 YYREEE (reference sequence). Germline trimming cut 3 bases from V and 0 bases from J; bases unmatched to any gene: 7. The CDR3 DNA is TGTGCCAGCAGCTCCCGGCTAGCGGGAGGGAGCTCCTACAATGAGCAGTTCTTC. It encodes CASSSRLAGGSSYNEQFF.

This clonotype appeared many times. V usage is TRBV5-1 and J usage is TRBJ2-3, with 9 bases that match TRBD1. V gave up 2 bases and J gave up 6 bases; unmatched junction bases: 7. Per germline, CDR1 SGHRS and CDR2 YFSETQ. The CDR3 is 15 residues long. CDR3 residues: CASSFTGTGRDTQYF. CDR3 bases: TGCGCCAGCAGCTTTACCGGGACAGGGCGTGATACGCAGTATTTT. Full variable domain (remainder filled in from reference TRBV5-1 and TRBJ2-3): KAGVTQTPRYLIKTRGQQVTLSCSPISGHRSVSWYQQTPGQGLQFLFEYFSETQRNKGNFPGRFSGRQFSNSRSEMNVSTLELGDSALYLCASSFTGTGRDTQYFGPGTRLTVL.

This clonotype was picked up a small number of times. The chain links TRBV7-9 to TRBJ2-5; TRBD1 might be the D (6 bases). The CDR3 totals 14 residues. The V gene's germline CDR1 is SEHNR and CDR2 FQNEAQ (reference sequence). V lost 5 bases and J 2 bases, leaving 12 bases between the germline ends. The CDR3 reads CASSPTGMQETQYF. CDR3 in DNA: TGTGCCAGCAGCCCTACAGGGATGCAAGAGACCCAGTACTTC.

This clonotype was recorded many times. This chain's CDR3 is CASSIGRTGRTGELFF. For the CDR3, the DNA is TGTGCCAGTAGTATAGGCCGGACAGGTCGGACCGGGGAGCTGTTTTTT. The chain is built from TRBV19 and TRBJ2-2; 7 nucleotides agree with TRBD1. CDR1 is LNHDA and CDR2 is SQIVND in the germline V gene (reference sequence). V lost 1 base, J lost 5 bases, and 7 bases stayed unmatched. This CDR3 spans 16 amino acids. Looking up the rest from reference TRBV19 and TRBJ2-2 gives the full variable domain: DGGITQSPKYLFRKEGQNVTLSCEQNLNHDAMYWYRQDPGQGLRLIYYSQIVNDFQKGDIAEGYSVSREKKESFPLTVTSAQKNPTAFYLCASSIGRTGRTGELFFGEGSRLTVL.

The table lists this clonotype with many counts. The chain links TRBV7-8 to TRBJ2-1; D perhaps matches TRBD2 (6 bases). From germline, CDR1 is SGHVS and CDR2 FQNEAQ. This CDR3 has 14 amino acids. V lost 10 bases and J 5 bases, leaving 18 bases between the germline ends. This chain's CDR3 is CATSEGPTHNEQFF. In nucleotides, the CDR3 is TGTGCCACCTCGGAGGGACCGACGCACAATGAGCAGTTCTTC.

This clonotype showed up many times. The CDR3 region is CAWRASGRPWETQYF. The CDR3 DNA reads as TGTGCCTGGAGAGCTAGCGGGAGACCCTGGGAGACCCAGTACTTC. The gene calls are TRBV30 and TRBJ2-5; TRBD2 matches 10 bases. Germline V gene sequence: CDR1 GTSNPN, CDR2 SVGIG (reference sequence). This CDR3 is built from 15 residues. Germline trimming cut 3 bases from V and 5 bases from J; bases unmatched to any gene: 9.

This clonotype came up many times. The chain has TRBV10-3 and TRBJ2-3, with 10 positions matching TRBD2. Losses at the gene ends were 6 bases for V and 3 bases for J; bases not matched to a gene: 3. The CDR3 length is 14 residues. Per germline, CDR1 ENHRY and CDR2 SYGVKD. CDR3 nucleotide sequence: TGTGCCATCAGCAGCGGGAGGGTGACAGATACGCAGTATTTT. It translates to CAISSGRVTDTQYF.